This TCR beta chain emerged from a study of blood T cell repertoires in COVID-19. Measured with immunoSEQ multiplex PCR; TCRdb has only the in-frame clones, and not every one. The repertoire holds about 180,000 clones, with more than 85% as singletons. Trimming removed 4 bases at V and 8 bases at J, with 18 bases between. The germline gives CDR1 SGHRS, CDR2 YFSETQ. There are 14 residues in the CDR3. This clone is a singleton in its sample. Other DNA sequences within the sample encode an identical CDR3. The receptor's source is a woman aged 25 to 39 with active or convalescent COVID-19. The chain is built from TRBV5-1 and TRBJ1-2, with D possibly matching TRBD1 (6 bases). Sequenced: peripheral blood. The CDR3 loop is CASSLGGGDGGYTF. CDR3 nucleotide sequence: TGCGCCAGCAGCCTCGGAGGGGGGGACGGGGGCTACACCTTC.